The 20 T cell receptor beta chains below were found in one sample sequenced in a study of T cells in Graves' hyperthyroidism and ophthalmopathy. There were TCR beta CDR3 regions amplified from RNA transcripts. TCR CDR3 regions were first amplified by RT-PCR with HTBI primers. TCRdb reprocessed the multiplex PCR reads with MiXCR, giving one entry per CDR3 protein. The repertoire holds around 500,000 distinct CDR3 sequences, with approximately 15% as singletons. Specimen: blood. The receptors shown here come from a woman younger than 35 with Graves' hyperthyroidism.

This clonotype was picked up many times. The V call is TRBV7-9, the J call TRBJ2-1; D might be TRBD2 (5 bases). Trimming cost V 8 bases and J 0 bases, with 11 bases left between them. Germline CDR1 is SEHNR and CDR2 is FQNEAQ (reference sequence). This CDR3 has 14 amino acids. CDR3 residues: CASGADYSYNEQFF. Here the CDR3 DNA reads TGTGCCAGCGGAGCGGATTACTCCTACAATGAGCAGTTCTTC. The full variable domain, with the rest looked up from reference TRBV7-9 and TRBJ2-1, is DTGVSQNPRHKITKRGQNVTFRCDPISEHNRLYWYRQTLGQGPEFLTYFQNEAQLEKSRLLSDRFSAERPKGSFSTLEIQRTEQGDSAMYLCASGADYSYNEQFFGPGTRLTVL.

This clonotype came up a few times. The chain uses TRBV27 and TRBJ2-1; 8 nucleotides align to TRBD1. Germline V gene data show CDR1 as MNHEY and CDR2 as SMNVEV (reference sequence). The CDR3 consists of 15 residues. Trimming removed 2 bases from V and 3 bases from J; junction bases left unmatched: 3. The CDR3 protein is CASSLQGALYNEQFF. DNA for the CDR3: TGTGCCAGCAGTTTACAGGGGGCCCTCTACAATGAGCAGTTCTTC.

The CDR3 sequence is CASSSWYEQYF. The CDR3 DNA sequence: TGTGCCAGCAGCTCCTGGTATGAGCAGTACTTC. J is TRBJ2-1 and V is TRBV11-2; the D is unclear. The better agreement between TRBJ2-7 and the DNA end casts doubt on the J call. CDR3 length equals 11 residues. Germline loops: CDR1 SGHAT, CDR2 FQNNGV.

This clonotype appeared many times. The rearrangement links TRBV10-3 to TRBJ2-5; 10 positions agree with TRBD1. With 9 bases clipped from V and 5 bases from J, the junction kept 3 bases outside the gene matches. The CDR3 length is 12 residues. CDR1 and CDR2 (germline): ENHRY, SYGVKD. This CDR3 is CAMRGQGETQYF. CDR3 sequence (DNA): TGTGCCATGAGGGGACAGGGGGAGACCCAGTACTTC.

This clonotype was seen at least ten times. The gene calls are TRBV30 and TRBJ2-1; D may be TRBD2 (6 bases). The ends were cut back, 3 bases at V and 4 bases at J, with 10 bases in the middle. This CDR3 spans 13 amino acids. Germline loops: CDR1 GTSNPN, CDR2 SVGIG (reference sequence). The CDR3 sequence: CAWSALAYNEQFF. CDR3 sequence (DNA): TGTGCCTGGAGCGCCCTAGCGTACAATGAGCAGTTCTTC.

This clonotype has at least ten counts. For the CDR3, the DNA is TGTGCCTGGAGTTCTTCGGCATACGAGCAGTACTTC. Translated: CAWSSSAYEQYF. The J gene is TRBJ2-7, the V gene TRBV30; D is unresolved. The CDR3 extends over 12 amino acids. Germline CDR1 and CDR2: GTSNPN and SVGIG (reference sequence). The V gene lost 2 bases and the J gene lost 4 bases, with 9 bases spanning the gap.

This chain connects TRBV7-2 to TRBJ2-2, with 8 bases that match TRBD2. Losses at the gene ends were 3 bases for V and 2 bases for J; bases not matched to a gene: 8. The CDR3 totals 17 residues. The germline CDR1 and CDR2 sequences are SGHTA and FQGNSA. In DNA, the CDR3 is TGTGCCAGCAGCTTGTCCGGGAGGGCCGTAAACACCGGGGAGCTGTTTTTT. Translation: CASSLSGRAVNTGELFF.

This clonotype has at least ten counts. Here the CDR3 reads CASSQLAGVYNEQFF. CDR3 coding DNA: TGTGCCAGCAGCCAACTAGCGGGAGTCTACAATGAGCAGTTCTTC. The chain links TRBV7-9 to TRBJ2-1, with 11 bases fitting TRBD2. The germline V gene has CDR1 SEHNR and CDR2 FQNEAQ (reference sequence). J was trimmed by 3 bases and V by 5 bases; bases with no gene match: 3. The CDR3 has 15 amino acids.

This clonotype was seen a few times. V is TRBV18 and J is TRBJ1-1; 7 bases are shared with TRBD1. V dropped 5 bases and J dropped 5; count of bases not matched to a gene: 8. This CDR3 is 14 amino acids long. CDR1 is KGHSH, CDR2 LQKENI, per germline. The CDR3 reads CASSSNRGGTEAFF. The CDR3 nucleotides read TGTGCCAGCTCATCGAACAGGGGTGGGACTGAAGCTTTCTTT.

In regard to this clonotype: It may be a read error: a sequence one base away is much more abundant. The CDR3 carries no conserved terminal phenylalanine or tryptophan, so it likely arises from a read error. The chain joins TRBV20-1 to TRBJ2-5; D is unresolved. V was cut by 1 base and J by 5 bases, with 2 bases left in between. CDR3 length: 10 residues. CDR1 DFQATT and CDR2 SNEGSKA come from the germline V gene (reference sequence). The CDR3 region is CSARGETQYL. CDR3 DNA sequence: TGCAGTGCTAGAGGGGAGACCCAGTACCTC.

This chain joins TRBV6-1 and TRBJ2-1, with 9 bases fitting TRBD2. V lost 6 bases and J lost 3; bases outside the gene matches: 9. Germline assignment: CDR1 MNHNS and CDR2 SASEGT. The CDR3 runs to 16 residues. CDR3 protein: CASRRTGTSHYNEQFF. In DNA form, the CDR3 reads TGTGCCAGCAGGAGAACCGGGACTAGCCACTACAATGAGCAGTTCTTC.

This clonotype was seen many times. The chain joins TRBV27 to TRBJ1-1, with unresolved D. The CDR3 spans 16 residues. Germline CDR1 is MNHEY and CDR2 is SMNVEV (reference sequence). Trimming took 5 bases from V and 1 from J, leaving 17 bases between them. The CDR3 nucleotides read TGTGCCAGCAGTGCCCCCACGAGCCGGCCGAACACTGAAGCTTTCTTT. Protein product: CASSAPTSRPNTEAFF.

This chain connects TRBV7-9 to TRBJ2-1; 9 nucleotides match TRBD1. The CDR3 is 15 amino acids. CDR1 SEHNR and CDR2 FQNEAQ come from the germline V gene (reference sequence). V was clipped by 6 bases and J by 4 bases; unmatched bases: 7. This chain's CDR3 is CASSPFGQGYNEQFF. In DNA form, the CDR3 reads TGTGCCAGCAGTCCGTTTGGACAGGGGTACAATGAGCAGTTCTTC.

The rearrangement links TRBV10-2 to TRBJ1-3; possibly TRBD1 for D (5 bases). The ends were cut back, 4 bases at V and 4 bases at J, with 14 bases in the middle. The CDR3 loop spans 15 amino acids. Germline CDR1 and CDR2: WSHSY and SAAADI. CDR3 sequence reads: CASSASPGLGNTIYF. Here the CDR3 DNA reads TGCGCCAGCAGTGCCTCTCCAGGGCTAGGAAACACCATATATTTT.

This clonotype has a count of ten or more. The CDR3 bases are TGTGCCAGCAGTGTGGGACTAGGGTATGGCTACACCTTC. It codes for CASSVGLGYGYTF. V usage is TRBV2 and J usage is TRBJ1-2, with a tentative D call TRBD1 (5 bases). The CDR3 is 13 residues long. V shed 4 bases and J shed 5 bases, with 11 bases lying between them. Germline V gives CDR1 SNHLY, CDR2 FYNNEI.

The chain couples TRBV14 to TRBJ2-6; TRBD1 is a possible D gene (6 bases). Germline CDR1 reads SGHDN; CDR2 reads FVKESK. V dropped 2 bases and J dropped 0 bases, with 17 bases sitting between them. This CDR3 is built from 19 residues. CDR3 loop: CASSQLRPDRLSGANVLTF. The CDR3 DNA sequence: TGTGCCAGCAGCCAACTTAGGCCAGACAGGCTCTCTGGGGCCAACGTCCTGACTTTC.

This clonotype appeared a few times. The chain has TRBV6-1 and TRBJ2-4, with 7 bases identical to TRBD1. This CDR3 contains 15 residues. Germline CDR1 is MNHNS and CDR2 is SASEGT. The V segment lost 5 bases and the J segment 1 base; nucleotides outside the gene matches: 5. CDR3 residues: CASSRQGGAKNIQYF. The DNA for the CDR3 is TGTGCCAGCAGTAGACAGGGTGGGGCCAAAAACATTCAGTACTTC.

The count of this clonotype is one. The conserved phenylalanine or tryptophan is not found at the CDR3 terminus, so this likely reflects a read error. The rearrangement joins TRBV11-2 to TRBJ2-2; no clear D. Germline assignment: CDR1 SGHAT and CDR2 FQNNGV. V was trimmed by 2 bases and J by 3 bases, leaving 10 bases between them. This CDR3 has 15 amino acids. The CDR3 here is CASSLLGKYTGELFV. DNA of the CDR3: TGTGCCAGCAGCTTACTGGGGAAGTACACCGGGGAGCTGTTTGTT.

This clonotype has at least ten counts. The rearrangement links TRBV20-1 to TRBJ1-2, with unresolved D. The CDR3 contains 13 residues. The germline CDR1 and CDR2 sequences are DFQATT and SNEGSKA (reference sequence). V lost 4 bases and J lost 3, with 12 bases in between. As DNA, the CDR3 is TGCAGTGCTATCCTGTCGGTGGACTATGGCTACACCTTC. It encodes CSAILSVDYGYTF.

Only a few counts were recorded for this clonotype. The CDR3 DNA sequence: TGCGCCAGCAGGGGACTAGCGGGAGGGTTTGGTGAGCAGTTCTTC. The encoded protein is CASRGLAGGFGEQFF. The rearrangement uses TRBV4-1 and TRBJ2-1; TRBD2 matches 16 bases. Per germline, CDR1 MGHRA and CDR2 YSYEKL. J lost 9 bases, V lost 6 bases, and 5 bases had no gene match. There are 15 residues in the CDR3.